This paragraph covers one T cell receptor beta chain sequence. The authors' processing: Amplification from reference gene primers served as the basis for estimated nucleated cell counts. Using immunoSEQ multiplex PCR, the repertoire was profiled, and TCRdb retains in-frame clones only, with some absent. The DNA gave D and trimming, while V, J and clone size come from that table. Among fewer than 300,000 clones listed, 81% were seen once. The sample originates from a study of blood T cell repertoires in COVID-19. Study in general: COVID-19 samples, acute and convalescent, were from the United States, Italy and Spain. Sources were T cells, B-cell-depleted T cells, or PBMCs; the material itself was cDNA or gDNA.

The TCR originated in an older woman with active or convalescent COVID-19. The specimen was peripheral blood.

Here the CDR3 DNA reads TGTGCCAGTACCCCCCTGGGGTCAGCGGGAACTTATGGCTACACCTTC. The encoded protein is CASTPLGSAGTYGYTF. This chain joins TRBV19 and TRBJ1-2; no clear D. The CDR3 covers 16 residues. Per germline, CDR1 LNHDA and CDR2 SQIVND (reference sequence). V gave up 7 bases and J gave up 5 bases, with 23 bases separating them.